What follows are 20 T cell receptor beta chains derived from one specimen sequenced in a study of shared clonotypes between healthy human individuals (dated by TCRdb to the early 2020s). The library came from the immunoSEQ multiplex PCR assay. TCRdb obtained this table from immuneACCESS and retained in-frame rearrangements with V and J assigned. These tables miss some clones; where compared with another copy, unresolved V genes account for less than half of the shortfall, and the remainder is unexplained. The sample profile shows about 300,000 clones; 74% of them were found once. The ten largest clones add up to 10% of the sample. Source material: memory CD4+ T cells sorted from blood. The cell subset or site label of this sample denotes: CD45RA-negative fraction. The origin of the receptors is a man aged 25 to 45 in good health.

This clone has just a few counts. This chain uses TRBV28 with TRBJ2-7; a weak D match, TRBD2 (6 bases). The germline V and J ends were trimmed by 5 bases and 2 bases, with 13 bases remaining between them. CDR1 MDHEN and CDR2 SYDVKM come from the germline V gene. This CDR3 has 14 residues. The CDR3 loop reads CASSDYRGTYEQYF. The CDR3 DNA is TGTGCCAGCAGTGACTACCGGGGGACCTACGAGCAGTACTTC.

The chain has TRBV19 and TRBJ1-2, with a possible D match to TRBD1 (5 bases). The V gene's germline CDR1 is LNHDA and CDR2 SQIVND (reference sequence). The CDR3 length is 13 residues. V lost 7 bases, J lost 0 bases, and 9 bases lay in between. CDR3: CASTPRANYGYTF. The CDR3 DNA reads as TGTGCCAGTACTCCCAGGGCTAACTATGGCTACACCTTC.

This rearrangement joins TRBV27 to TRBJ2-3, with D perhaps assigned TRBD1 or TRBD2 (5 bases each). Trimming removed 4 bases at V and 4 bases at J, with 9 bases between. The CDR3 loop spans 13 amino acids. From germline, CDR1 is MNHEY and CDR2 SMNVEV (reference sequence). This CDR3 reads CASSYQGADTQYF. The DNA for the CDR3 is TGTGCCAGCAGTTACCAGGGAGCAGATACGCAGTATTTT.

This clone appeared a few times. The chain uses TRBV7-3 and TRBJ2-1; 11 bases are shared with TRBD2. Losses at the gene ends were 5 bases for V and 7 bases for J; bases not matched to a gene: 1. The CDR3 is made up of 13 amino acids. Germline V gene data show CDR1 as SGHTA and CDR2 as FQGTGA. The CDR3 region is CASSRTSGNEQFF. The CDR3 DNA follows: TGTGCCAGCAGCCGGACTAGCGGGAATGAGCAGTTCTTC. The full variable domain, with the rest looked up from reference TRBV7-3 and TRBJ2-1, is GAGVSQTPSNKVTEKGKYVELRCDPISGHTALYWYRQSLGQGPEFLIYFQGTGAADDSGLPNDRFFAVRPEGSVSTLKIQRTERGDSAVYLCASSRTSGNEQFFGPGTRLTVL.

V gene TRBV9 combines with J gene TRBJ2-1; 14 bases line up with TRBD2. V gave up 3 bases and J gave up 9 bases; unmatched junction bases: 14. Germline V gene lookup returns CDR1 SGDLS and CDR2 YYNGEE. This CDR3 is built from 18 residues. CDR3 bases: TGTGCCAGCAGCGCCGAGGCCACGGGACTAGCGGGAGTTGGTGAGCAGTTCTTC. This gives the protein CASSAEATGLAGVGEQFF.

The chain carries TRBV5-6 and TRBJ2-3, with TRBD1 matching 8 bases. The CDR3 covers 13 residues. J was trimmed by 4 bases and V by 3 bases; bases with no gene match: 1. CDR1 SGHDT and CDR2 YYEEEE come from the germline V gene. The CDR3 nucleotides are TGTGCCAGCAGCTGGACAGGGCCAGATACGCAGTATTTT. Its protein is CASSWTGPDTQYF.

This clone was detected only once. The rearrangement links TRBV7-3 to TRBJ2-1; 10 bases match TRBD2. The germline V gene has CDR1 SGHTA and CDR2 FQGTGA. This CDR3 spans 15 amino acids. Trimming took 4 bases from V and 5 from J; bases not matched to a gene: 5. The CDR3 DNA reads as TGTGCCAGCAGCTCAAGCGGGAGGGCCCACAATGAGCAGTTCTTC. It translates to CASSSSGRAHNEQFF.

This rearrangement joins TRBV7-2 to TRBJ2-7, with TRBD1 matching over 10 bases. Germline assignment: CDR1 SGHTA and CDR2 FQGNSA. The CDR3 length is 13 residues. J lost 13 bases, V lost 4 bases, and 10 bases had no gene match. DNA for the CDR3: TGTGCCAGCAGCTCCCCCGGGACAGGGGTCGTTTACTTC. Amino acid sequence: CASSSPGTGVVYF.

This rearrangement joins TRBV9 to TRBJ2-7, with TRBD2 matching over 9 bases. Germline values: CDR1 SGDLS, CDR2 YYNGEE. The CDR3 contains 15 residues. J lost 2 bases, V lost 0 bases, and 3 bases had no gene match. CDR3 protein: CASSVGLAGTYEQYF. In DNA, the CDR3 is TGTGCCAGCAGCGTAGGCCTAGCGGGGACCTACGAGCAGTACTTC.

V is TRBV5-1 and J is TRBJ2-7; 11 bases agree with TRBD2. The CDR3 runs to 14 residues. Trimming at V came to 3 bases and at J to 3 bases, leaving 2 bases not matched to a gene. In germline, CDR1 is SGHRS, CDR2 YFSETQ. Here the CDR3 DNA reads TGCGCCAGCAGCTCAGGGACTAGCGGCTACGAGCAGTACTTC. Its protein is CASSSGTSGYEQYF.

This chain uses TRBV2 with TRBJ1-4; D remains unclear. Germline values: CDR1 SNHLY, CDR2 FYNNEI. The CDR3 loop spans 15 amino acids. The ends were cut back, 5 bases at V and 1 base at J, with 11 bases in the middle. The CDR3 coding sequence is TGTGCCAGCAGTTTAACACAAAAAACTAATGAAAAACTGTTTTTT. This codes for CASSLTQKTNEKLFF.

The chain is built from TRBV6-6 and TRBJ1-1; unclear D gene. V shed 0 bases and J shed 1 base, with 9 bases lying between them. This CDR3 has 15 residues. CDR1 is MNHNY and CDR2 is SVGAGI in the germline V gene (reference sequence). The CDR3 DNA reads as TGTGCCAGCAGTTACTCACCCCAACGGAACACTGAAGCTTTCTTT. Protein: CASSYSPQRNTEAFF.

The DNA for the CDR3 is TGTGCCAGCCGAGGGCAGGCAGGGGGCGCAGATACGCAGTATTTT. Translating it yields CASRGQAGGADTQYF. The J gene is TRBJ2-3, the V gene TRBV2; TRBD1 matches 8 bases. Germline trimming cut 8 bases from V and 4 bases from J; bases unmatched to any gene: 11. In germline, CDR1 is SNHLY, CDR2 FYNNEI. CDR3 length: 15 residues.

The chain links TRBV6-6 to TRBJ2-7; TRBD1 aligns across 8 bases. This CDR3 comprises 14 residues. Trimming cost V 6 bases and J 7 bases; bases outside gene matches: 11. Germline V CDR1 and CDR2: MNHNY, SVGAGI (reference sequence). The CDR3 nucleotides are TGTGCCAGCAGCAATCCCAGGACAGGGCCAGAGCAGTACTTC. Amino acids: CASSNPRTGPEQYF.

This clone has more than one count but fewer than ten. The chain combines TRBV7-6 with TRBJ2-2; D gene uncertain. V shed 5 bases and J shed 6 bases, with 4 bases lying between them. This CDR3 is built from 11 residues. The germline V gene has CDR1 SGHVS and CDR2 FNYEAQ. CDR3 sequence: CASSPAGELFF. The CDR3 DNA is TGTGCCAGCAGCCCTGCCGGGGAGCTGTTTTTT. Full variable domain (rest looked up from reference TRBV7-6 and TRBJ2-2): GAGVSQSPRYKVTKRGQDVALRCDPISGHVSLYWYRQALGQGPEFLTYFNYEAQQDKSGLPNDRFSAERPEGSISTLTIQRTEQRDSAMYRCASSPAGELFFGEGSRLTVL.

This chain's CDR3 is CSVESLGGETQYF. CDR3 DNA: TGCAGCGTTGAGTCTTTAGGGGGAGAGACCCAGTACTTC. The rearrangement joins TRBV29-1 to TRBJ2-5; a possible D gene is TRBD1 (6 bases). Germline V lookup: CDR1 SQVTM, CDR2 ANQGSEA. With 3 bases removed from V and 4 bases from J, the gap between germline ends came to 12 bases. The CDR3 runs 13 residues.

The V call is TRBV11-3, the J call TRBJ2-1; 7 positions agree with TRBD1. This CDR3 is built from 15 residues. Germline V CDR1 and CDR2: SGHNT, YENEEA. Losses at the gene ends were 5 bases for V and 5 bases for J; bases not matched to a gene: 9. The CDR3, as DNA: TGTGCCAGCAGCCCCCCGGGACAGAAGAACAATGAGCAGTTCTTC. This gives the protein CASSPPGQKNNEQFF.

The table lists this clone with a few counts. V gene TRBV10-2 combines with J gene TRBJ1-1; possibly TRBD1 for D (6 bases). V lost 6 bases and J 4 bases, leaving 18 bases between the germline ends. Germline CDR1 reads WSHSY; CDR2 reads SAAADI. The CDR3 consists of 15 residues. The CDR3 region is CASRDGQTRFTEAFF. CDR3 bases: TGCGCCAGCAGGGATGGACAGACTAGGTTCACTGAAGCTTTCTTT.

The J gene is TRBJ2-3, the V gene TRBV7-3; 13 bases are shared with TRBD2. V shed 5 bases and J 0 bases; nucleotides not matched to a gene: 14. This CDR3 has 20 residues. In germline, CDR1 is SGHTA, CDR2 FQGTGA. CDR3 loop: CASSPYGWTSGSRSTDTQYF. For the CDR3, the DNA is TGTGCCAGCAGCCCCTATGGTTGGACTAGCGGGAGCCGAAGCACAGATACGCAGTATTTT.

This clone showed up many times. The chain carries TRBV28 and TRBJ1-4, with D tentatively TRBD1 (5 bases). Per germline, CDR1 MDHEN and CDR2 SYDVKM. V was cut by 1 base and J by 0 bases, with 9 bases left in between. The CDR3 is made up of 16 amino acids. DNA for the CDR3: TGTGCCAGCAGTTTATCGACAGCCCCAACTAATGAAAAACTGTTTTTT. Amino acids: CASSLSTAPTNEKLFF.